A single sample is the source of the 21 T cell receptor beta chains below, sequenced in a study of T cells in localized non-small cell lung cancer. TCRdb's table, derived via immunoSEQ multiplex PCR, lists solely in-frame clones and lacks some. The data show 15,000 to 20,000 clones, 90% seen once. This specimen was peripheral blood mononuclear cells, taken before any cancer treatment. The receptors were sampled from a woman aged 35 to 70 with stage III lung adenocarcinoma.

The DNA for the CDR3 is TGTGCCAGCAGCGCAAGCAGGGATTATGGCTACACCTTC. As protein: CASSASRDYGYTF. This chain uses TRBV11-2 with TRBJ1-2, with D possibly TRBD1 on 5 matching bases. Trimming took off 5 bases at V and 5 bases at J, with 12 bases between the two ends. Germline CDR1 is SGHAT and CDR2 is FQNNGV. CDR3 size: 13 residues.

The chain couples TRBV7-6 to TRBJ2-7; D is possibly TRBD2 (6 bases). V was trimmed by 5 bases and J by 7 bases, leaving 15 bases between them. The CDR3 is 13 amino acids. In germline, CDR1 is SGHVS, CDR2 FNYEAQ. CDR3 DNA sequence: TGTGCCAGCAGCCCCGGCGGGACGAGTGAGCAGTACTTC. It specifies CASSPGGTSEQYF.

This chain connects TRBV11-2 to TRBJ2-1; tentatively, D is TRBD1 (6 bases). The V gene lost 4 bases and the J gene lost 9 bases, with 16 bases spanning the gap. The CDR3 consists of 14 residues. Germline CDR1 reads SGHAT; CDR2 reads FQNNGV. The CDR3 loop is CASSSGTQAFEQFF. The CDR3 bases are TGTGCCAGCAGCTCGGGGACACAGGCTTTTGAGCAGTTCTTC. The complete variable domain, with remaining parts taken from reference TRBV11-2 and TRBJ2-1, reads EAGVAQSPRYKIIEKRQSVAFWCNPISGHATLYWYQQILGQGPKLLIQFQNNGVVDDSQLPKDRFSAERLKGVDSTLKIQPAKLEDSAVYLCASSSGTQAFEQFFGPGTRLTVL.

This sequence joins TRBV6-1 and TRBJ1-6; 9 positions match TRBD1. This CDR3 spans 13 amino acids. The germline V gene has CDR1 MNHNS and CDR2 SASEGT. V lost 7 bases to trimming and J lost 7 bases; unmatched junction nucleotides: 2. The CDR3 is CASTDRGNSPLHF. CDR3 nucleotides: TGTGCCAGCACCGACAGGGGGAATTCACCCCTCCACTTT.

This rearrangement joins TRBV7-9 to TRBJ2-1, with D possibly matching TRBD1 (7 bases). Trimming took off 5 bases at V and 1 base at J, with 15 bases between the two ends. Germline V CDR1 and CDR2: SEHNR, FQNEAQ (reference sequence). The CDR3 has 16 residues. This CDR3 reads CASSRFGGQSYNEQFF. CDR3 DNA sequence: TGTGCCAGCAGCCGGTTCGGGGGACAGTCCTACAATGAGCAGTTCTTC.

This chain uses TRBV6-5 with TRBJ1-2; no clear D gene. CDR1 is MNHEY and CDR2 is SVGAGI in the germline V gene. Trimming took 3 bases from V and 2 from J, leaving 4 bases between them. The CDR3 runs to 12 residues. This CDR3 is CASSYSNYGYTF. The CDR3, as DNA: TGTGCCAGCAGTTATTCGAACTATGGCTACACCTTC.

This clone was detected only a few times. The rearrangement links TRBV5-1 to TRBJ2-5, with D hard to call. The CDR3 length is 15 residues. CDR1 SGHRS and CDR2 YFSETQ come from the germline V gene. V dropped 4 bases and J dropped 2 bases, with 15 bases sitting between them. The CDR3 DNA reads TGCGCCAGCAGCCTAGTTTTACAGACGCAAGAGACCCAGTACTTC. Translation: CASSLVLQTQETQYF. The entire variable domain, with the rest obtained from reference TRBV5-1 and TRBJ2-5, is as follows: KAGVTQTPRYLIKTRGQQVTLSCSPISGHRSVSWYQQTPGQGLQFLFEYFSETQRNKGNFPGRFSGRQFSNSRSEMNVSTLELGDSALYLCASSLVLQTQETQYFGPGTRLLVL.

The rearrangement uses TRBV29-1 and TRBJ1-5; D call uncertain. The CDR3 loop spans 14 amino acids. Looked up from germline, CDR1 is SQVTM and CDR2 is ANQGSEA. Between the trimmed V and J ends, which lost 5 bases and 0 bases, there was a span of 11 bases. The CDR3 here is CSVCVGDSNQPQHF. CDR3 bases: TGCAGCGTTTGTGTAGGAGATAGCAATCAGCCCCAGCATTTT.

This rearrangement joins TRBV5-4 to TRBJ2-1; 8 bases are shared with TRBD2. Germline assignment: CDR1 SGHNT and CDR2 YYREEE (reference sequence). The ends lost 1 base at V and 7 bases at J; junction bases unmatched: 7. The CDR3 is made up of 15 amino acids. The CDR3 here is CASSLLGRARNEQFF. The DNA of the CDR3 is TGTGCCAGCAGCTTGCTCGGGAGGGCCCGGAATGAGCAGTTCTTC.

There are a few counts of this clone. The rearrangement joins TRBV14 to TRBJ1-5, with D tentatively TRBD1 (5 bases). This CDR3 region has 18 residues. Per the germline V gene, CDR1 is SGHDN and CDR2 is FVKESK. Between the trimmed V and J ends, which lost 1 base and 0 bases, there was a span of 16 bases. CDR3 amino acids: CASSQVGRDAYSNQPQHF. In DNA form, the CDR3 reads TGTGCCAGCAGCCAAGTAGGTAGGGACGCTTATAGCAATCAGCCCCAGCATTTT.

In its sample, this clone was seen once. This chain uses TRBV29-1 with TRBJ2-7, with 9 bases that match TRBD1. In germline, CDR1 is SQVTM, CDR2 ANQGSEA. The junction had 8 bases not matched to a gene; V was cut back by 6 bases and J by 5 bases. This CDR3 spans 13 amino acids. This chain's CDR3 is CSVEGQGLHEQYF. In nucleotides, the CDR3 is TGCAGCGTGGAGGGACAGGGTCTCCACGAGCAGTACTTC.

This sequence joins TRBV9 and TRBJ2-7, with a weak D call TRBD2 (6 bases). Germline V gene lookup returns CDR1 SGDLS and CDR2 YYNGEE. The CDR3 loop spans 14 amino acids. V was trimmed by 4 bases and J by 2 bases, leaving 13 bases between them. In DNA form, the CDR3 reads TGTGCCAGCAGCTCCGGAGGGGCCCCCTACGAGCAGTACTTC. This codes for CASSSGGAPYEQYF.

V is TRBV30 and J is TRBJ1-1; D call uncertain. V was cut by 0 bases and J by 2 bases, with 7 bases left in between. Looked up from germline, CDR1 is GTSNPN and CDR2 is SVGIG (reference sequence). This CDR3 is 13 amino acids long. The CDR3 nucleotides read TGTGCCTGGAGTGTATCCCCTAACACTGAAGCTTTCTTT. This encodes CAWSVSPNTEAFF.

The gene calls are TRBV7-2 and TRBJ1-3, with D unclear. Germline CDR1 reads SGHTA; CDR2 reads FQGNSA. The CDR3 is made up of 13 amino acids. Trimming removed 1 base at V and 4 bases at J, with 5 bases between. CDR3 bases: TGTGCCAGCAGCTTAGAGCGGGGAAACACCATATATTTT. Translated: CASSLERGNTIYF. The full variable domain, in which reference TRBV7-2 and TRBJ1-3 provide the parts outside the CDR3, is GAGVSQSPSNKVTEKGKDVELRCDPISGHTALYWYRQSLGQGLEFLIYFQGNSAPDKSGLPSDRFSAERTGGSVSTLTIQRTQQEDSAVYLCASSLERGNTIYFGEGSWLTVV.

J is TRBJ1-2 and V is TRBV14; 7 bases match TRBD1. Germline V lookup: CDR1 SGHDN, CDR2 FVKESK. After removal of 1 base from V and 4 bases from J, the junction contained 6 bases not matched to a gene. The CDR3 spans 15 residues. CDR3 DNA: TGTGCCAGCAGCCAAGGTAGAGGGGGCGGCTATGGCTACACCTTC. It yields the protein CASSQGRGGGYGYTF.

The chain joins TRBV4-3 to TRBJ2-1; 8 nucleotides agree with TRBD2. V was pared by 0 bases and J by 9 bases, with 10 bases of the junction left unmatched. Looked up from germline, CDR1 is LGHNA and CDR2 is YSLEER. This CDR3 has 16 residues. DNA of the CDR3: TGCGCCAGCAGCCAAGAGATGAGCGGGGGTGCGGGTGAGCAGTTCTTC. Translating it yields CASSQEMSGGAGEQFF.

This clone was seen a few times. The chain couples TRBV4-2 to TRBJ2-5; 9 bases fit TRBD2. Trimming at V came to 4 bases and at J to 3 bases, leaving 12 bases not matched to a gene. Germline V gives CDR1 LGHNA, CDR2 YNFKEQ. The CDR3 runs to 17 residues. In nucleotides, the CDR3 is TGTGCCAGCAGCCCCCCCCAAGGTAGCGGGAGTGAAGAGACCCAGTACTTC. The encoded protein is CASSPPQGSGSEETQYF.

This CDR3 is CASSEHRSNEKLFF. For the CDR3, the DNA is TGTGCCAGCAGTGAACATAGGTCGAATGAAAAACTGTTTTTT. The gene calls are TRBV2 and TRBJ1-4; D uncertain. V shed 2 bases and J shed 5 bases, with 9 bases lying between them. Germline CDR1 SNHLY, CDR2 FYNNEI. This CDR3 region has 14 residues.

The chain joins TRBV19 to TRBJ1-5; D possibly corresponds to TRBD1 (5 bases). The CDR3 is 15 amino acids. CDR1 and CDR2 (germline): LNHDA, SQIVND (reference sequence). V dropped 1 base and J dropped 3 bases, with 10 bases sitting between them. CDR3 loop: CASSIVSRDNQPQHF. CDR3 nucleotides: TGTGCCAGTAGTATAGTTTCCAGGGACAATCAGCCCCAGCATTTT.

This clone was seen a single time. The rearrangement uses TRBV5-4 and TRBJ2-2, with TRBD2 matching 13 bases. Germline CDR1 and CDR2: SGHNT and YYREEE (reference sequence). The V and J ends lost 4 bases and 4 bases, in that order; junction bases with no gene match: 4. The CDR3 is 16 residues long. The CDR3 loop reads CASSLRTSGGTGELFF. DNA of the CDR3: TGTGCCAGCAGCCTACGGACTAGCGGGGGCACCGGGGAGCTGTTTTTT.

The chain employs TRBV19 and TRBJ1-5; weak D call: TRBD1 (6 bases). Germline values: CDR1 LNHDA, CDR2 SQIVND (reference sequence). V lost 6 bases and J lost 6, with 18 bases in between. The CDR3 is 15 amino acids. The DNA for the CDR3 is TGTGCCAGTAGGCCGGGGGGGGCGCAGGGTCAGCCCCAGCATTTT. This translates into CASRPGGAQGQPQHF.